The TCR beta chain under discussion was sequenced for a study of regulatory T cells in long-lasting Graves disease. Described time point: newly diagnosed GD, antithyroid drugs for less than 3 months. Researchers made the TCR library from RNA that was extracted from PBMCs. Ten or more counts support this clonotype. The antigen is undetermined. For TCR beta, libraries came from iRepertoire HTBI primers and Arm-PCR of CDR3 regions. MiXCR was run by TCRdb on the multiplex PCR reads, yielding one entry per CDR3 protein. In the table there are about 430,000 distinct CDR3 sequences, approximately 16% of which are singletons. General study points: Persistent patients shared more public clonotypes (over 2,500) than new patients (more than 900).

CDR3 length equals 14 residues. Per the germline V gene, CDR1 is DFQATT and CDR2 is SNEGSKA (reference sequence). Trimming removed 2 bases from V and 4 bases from J, with 14 bases in between. The data also belong to a second study, concerning T cells in Graves' hyperthyroidism and ophthalmopathy.

This TCR was sampled from a woman between 40 and 50 years old with Graves disease. The material was peripheral blood mononuclear cells (PBMCs), obtained at new diagnosis, from a patient treated with antithyroid drugs. The V gene is TRBV20-1, the J gene TRBJ1-1, with a possible D match to TRBD1 (6 bases). The CDR3 loop is CSARNPQGTTEAFF. The CDR3 DNA reads TGCAGTGCTAGAAACCCGCAGGGGACCACTGAAGCTTTCTTT.